The entry that follows covers one TCR beta chain sequence. What it recognizes is unknown. The repertoire was sequenced with immunoSEQ multiplex PCR; TCRdb's copy has only in-frame clones and lacks some. This table has 25,000 to 30,000 clones, more than 90% appearing once. The sample belongs to a study of regulatory and conventional T cells in RAG deficiency. Genomic DNA came from blood conventional CD4+ T cells gated CD25-low CD127-high. General observations from the study: Compared with controls, unique Treg TCR beta sequences dropped about 97-fold in Omenn syndrome and CID/AS. In Omenn syndrome, Treg and Tconv repertoires overlapped >75%.

These data were also reused for a study on regulatory T cells. Per that study: The PCR used 52 TRBV and 13 TRBJ primers.

Sequenced sample: CD25- CD4+ T cells sorted from blood. The receptor comes from a human donor in good health.

CDR3 DNA sequence: TGTGCCAGCTTAAAAGGGACAGCCTACGAGCAGTACTTC. Translating gives CASLKGTAYEQYF. The chain carries TRBV6-1 and TRBJ2-7; 7 bases agree with TRBD1. Germline V gene lookup returns CDR1 MNHNS and CDR2 SASEGT. The V gene end was trimmed by 8 bases and the J gene end by 2 bases; junction bases not matched to a gene: 6. This CDR3 is 13 amino acids long.